A selection of T cell receptor beta chains follows, all from one sample in a study of T cell responses to AZD1222 COVID-19 vaccine. Assay: immunoSEQ multiplex PCR; the TCRdb copy retains only in-frame clones and omits some. The sample shows some 100,000 clones, around 84% of them seen only once. Specimen: peripheral blood, collected on day 0 of AZD1222 vaccination. These receptor sequences come from an adult in good health. Both conserved end residues are part of each CDR3. Each record gives: CDR3 DNA, CDR3 protein, J gene, V gene, clone size, D gene, CDR3 length. A D gene is named only where the DNA matches it firmly. Size is omitted from some rows. Given values are once, few, many or a class for expanded clones.

TGTGCCAGCAGCGTAGCGACTAGCGGGGACCAAGAGACCCAGTACTTC,CASSVATSGDQETQYF,TRBJ2-5,TRBV9,.,TRBD2,16
TGTGCCAGCAGTTACCGGAGGGGGGATACGCAGTATTTT,CASSYRRGDTQYF,TRBJ2-3,TRBV6-6,.,.,13
TGTGCCAGCAGCTTAGCGTCCCCTGCCTCTGGAAACACCATATATTTT,CASSLASPASGNTIYF,TRBJ1-3,TRBV7-2,.,.,16
TGCAGCGTTGGAGGGGCCTCGAACACCGGGGAGCTGTTTTTT,CSVGGASNTGELFF,TRBJ2-2,TRBV29-1,few,.,14
TGTGCCAGCCTCTCGGGTCGCGGCACTGAAGCTTTCTTT,CASLSGRGTEAFF,TRBJ1-1,TRBV19,.,.,13
TGTGCCAGCCTCACGCCCTCTGGGGCCAACGTCCTGACTTTC,CASLTPSGANVLTF,TRBJ2-6,TRBV6-5,few,.,14
TGTGCCAGCAGCCAGACGGGACTAGCTGGCGAGCAGTACTTC,CASSQTGLAGEQYF,TRBJ2-7,TRBV7-3,.,TRBD2,14
TGTGCCAGCAGCCAAGTGGCCCGGTGGGATGAGCAGTTCTTC,CASSQVARWDEQFF,TRBJ2-1,TRBV3-1/TRBV3-2,once,.,14
TGTGCCAGTAGTATTTCCCATAGCAATCAGCCCCAGCATTTT,CASSISHSNQPQHF,TRBJ1-5,TRBV19,.,.,14
TGTGCCAGCAGCTTGCAGGGCACCGGGGAGCTGTTTTTT,CASSLQGTGELFF,TRBJ2-2,TRBV5-4,.,.,13
TGTGCCAGCAGTGCACAGGGTCCAACTAATGAAAAACTGTTTTTT,CASSAQGPTNEKLFF,TRBJ1-4,TRBV28,once,.,15
TGTGCCAGCAGCGTTAGCGGGAGTTGGTCCTACGAGCAGTACTTC,CASSVSGSWSYEQYF,TRBJ2-7,TRBV9,.,TRBD2,15
TGTGCCAGCTCACCACCAGGGGCAGGCTACAATGAGCAGTTCTTC,CASSPPGAGYNEQFF,TRBJ2-1,TRBV18,.,.,15
TGTGCCAGCAGTCCTACCGTCCGGGACAGGGGCTCGCGGCGGGGCTACACCTTC,CASSPTVRDRGSRRGYTF,TRBJ1-2,TRBV28,.,TRBD1,18
TGTGCCAGCAACAGAGGCGGAGGACAGGGCTACGAGCAGTACTTC,CASNRGGGQGYEQYF,TRBJ2-7,TRBV28,.,TRBD1,15
TGTGCCAGCAGCCAGCCACTAGCGGGAGAGGAGACCCAGTACTTC,CASSQPLAGEETQYF,TRBJ2-5,TRBV5-4,.,TRBD2,15
TGTGCCAGCAGTGGTCCCTCCACCTGGGGGGGTTACAATGAGCAGTTCTTC,CASSGPSTWGGYNEQFF,TRBJ2-1,TRBV2,.,TRBD2,17
TGCGCCAGCAGAACGGGACCGTCATACTCTGGAAACACCATATATTTT,CASRTGPSYSGNTIYF,TRBJ1-3,TRBV4-1,.,.,16
TGTGCCAGTAGTATGTCACGGGCGGCGAACACTGAAGCTTTCTTT,CASSMSRAANTEAFF,TRBJ1-1,TRBV19,.,.,15
TGCAGCGTTGTAGGGACAGGGGGCGCTTTCTACAATGAGCAGTTCTTC,CSVVGTGGAFYNEQFF,TRBJ2-1,TRBV29-1,.,TRBD1,16
TGTGCCAGCAGCCACCACGGAGTCCCCGAGCAGTACTTC,CASSHHGVPEQYF,TRBJ2-7,TRBV3-1/TRBV3-2,.,.,13
TGCGCCAGCAGCCAAGATAGGAGGACAGGGACTTTTCGGGATACGCAGTATTTT,CASSQDRRTGTFRDTQYF,TRBJ2-3,TRBV4-3,.,TRBD1,18
TGTGCCAGCAGTAAACTCAATGAGCAGTTCTTC,CASSKLNEQFF,TRBJ2-1,TRBV6-5,.,.,11
TGTGCCTGGAGTGTACGCCGGACATACCAAATGGGCGGCTACACCTTC,CAWSVRRTYQMGGYTF,TRBJ1-2,TRBV30,.,.,16
TGTGCCAGCAGTTTATGGACAGGCGAAAACCCCCCAAATCAGCCCCAGCATTTT,CASSLWTGENPPNQPQHF,TRBJ1-5,TRBV27,.,TRBD1,18
TGTGCCAGCAGTTTTATCGGAGGAAAGGCGACCCAGTACTTC,CASSFIGGKATQYF,TRBJ2-5,TRBV27,.,.,14
TGTGCCAGCAGCTTGTCGCGGAGCCACAATGAGCAGTTCTTC,CASSLSRSHNEQFF,TRBJ2-1,TRBV5-4,.,.,14
TGTGCCAGCAGCTTGGGAGGCGCCGAGACCCAGTACTTC,CASSLGGAETQYF,TRBJ2-5,TRBV5-8,once,.,13
TGTGCCTGCGGGGACGGGTCAATCCACGAGCAGTACTTC,CACGDGSIHEQYF,TRBJ2-7,TRBV6-5,few,.,13
TGTGCCACCAGCGAGGGAGGGGGCTATGGCAATCAGCCCCAGCATTTT,CATSEGGGYGNQPQHF,TRBJ1-5,TRBV15,many,TRBD1,16
TGTGCCAGCAGTGATAGAAGGCGGACGTCCTACGAGCAGTACTTC,CASSDRRRTSYEQYF,TRBJ2-7,TRBV6-1,.,.,15
TGTGCCAGCAGTTTATTGGCGGGAGAGCAGTTCTTC,CASSLLAGEQFF,TRBJ2-1,TRBV28,.,.,12
TGCGCCAGCAGCTCCACGGACAGTATTCTCTATGGCTACACCTTC,CASSSTDSILYGYTF,TRBJ1-2,TRBV4-1,.,.,15
TGTGCCAGCAGTCGAATTAGAGATTCACCCCTCCACTTT,CASSRIRDSPLHF,TRBJ1-6,TRBV27,.,.,13
TGTGCCAGCAGTTTCAAGACAGTCCCAAATTCACCCCTCCACTTT,CASSFKTVPNSPLHF,TRBJ1-6,TRBV28,.,.,15
TGTGCCAGCAGCCAAGAAGGTCTCCCATTCTACGAGCAGTACTTC,CASSQEGLPFYEQYF,TRBJ2-7,TRBV3-1/TRBV3-2,once,.,15
TGTGCCAGCAGCGGAAACACAGGGTACGAGCAGTACTTC,CASSGNTGYEQYF,TRBJ2-7,TRBV9,.,.,13
TGTGCCAGCAGCGAGGAGGGGAGCGGCTACGAGCAGTACTTC,CASSEEGSGYEQYF,TRBJ2-7,TRBV9,.,.,14
TGTGCCAGCTCAGGGACACCCCGCGAGCAGTACTTC,CASSGTPREQYF,TRBJ2-7,TRBV18,.,.,12
TGTGCCAGCAGTGAACCGGAAGCTCCAGGGGGCGGCTCTATTCCAACTAATGAAAAACTGTTTTTT,CASSEPEAPGGGSIPTNEKLFF,TRBJ1-4,TRBV2,.,TRBD1,22
TGTGCCAGCAGTCCCTCCAGGCGGGAGCTTTCCTTCGTGTACAATGAGCAGTTCTTC,CASSPSRRELSFVYNEQFF,TRBJ2-1,TRBV6-2/TRBV6-3,once,TRBD2,19
TGTGCCAGCAGTCCCCACACTAGCGGAGCCTACGAGCAGTACTTC,CASSPHTSGAYEQYF,TRBJ2-7,TRBV28,.,TRBD2,15
TGTGCCAGCAGTGCGCGGCGGCTGTATGGCTACACCTTC,CASSARRLYGYTF,TRBJ1-2,TRBV12-3/TRBV12-4,.,.,13
TGTGCCAGTAGTATAGCACAGGGGGCGAACTATGGCTACACCTTC,CASSIAQGANYGYTF,TRBJ1-2,TRBV19,.,TRBD1,15
TGTGCCAGCAGCTTGACAGGGGGCTTCTATGGCTACACCTTC,CASSLTGGFYGYTF,TRBJ1-2,TRBV5-4,.,TRBD1,14
TGTGCCATCAGTGGAAGGCTACTGGGACAGTTAGGGAACGTCCTGACTTTC,CAISGRLLGQLGNVLTF,TRBJ2-6,TRBV10-3,.,TRBD1,17
TGTGCCAGCAGTTCAACGGGACAGACACTGAACACTGAAGCTTTCTTT,CASSSTGQTLNTEAFF,TRBJ1-1,TRBV6-2/TRBV6-3,many,TRBD1,16
TGTGCCAGCAGCTTAACAGCGGGTATGAACACTGAAGCTTTCTTT,CASSLTAGMNTEAFF,TRBJ1-1,TRBV7-3,.,.,15
TGTGCCAGCAGCTTTCGGACCCCGAGCTCTGGAAACACCATATATTTT,CASSFRTPSSGNTIYF,TRBJ1-3,TRBV28,.,.,16
TGTGCCAGCGAGATGGGACATCCCTCGGGCAGGGGCTACACCTTC,CASEMGHPSGRGYTF,TRBJ1-2,TRBV2,.,.,15
TGTGCCAGCAGTTACAGCGACTCAGTCACTGAAGCTTTCTTT,CASSYSDSVTEAFF,TRBJ1-1,TRBV6-5,.,.,14
TGTGCCAGCAGTTTAAGGGACAGGGAAGCTTTCTTT,CASSLRDREAFF,TRBJ1-1,TRBV12-3/TRBV12-4,.,TRBD1,12
TGTGCCAGCAGCAGGGGAGGACTAGAAGATACGCAGTATTTT,CASSRGGLEDTQYF,TRBJ2-3,TRBV7-3,.,TRBD2,14
TGCGCCAGCAGCTTGGTGGGCAGGGGTCCAGATACGCAGTATTTT,CASSLVGRGPDTQYF,TRBJ2-3,TRBV5-1,.,.,15